This T cell receptor beta chain was obtained from a study of spatial heterogeneity in lung cancer. For the study at large: Within raw reads, each unique TCR and UMI combination appeared on average more than ten times. Study-level findings and limits: For expanded intratumoral alpha and beta TCRs, counts tracked tumor mutation counts.

J was trimmed by 7 bases and V by 5 bases; bases with no gene match: 8. This CDR3 has 13 amino acids. The germline CDR1 and CDR2 sequences are MNHEY and SVGEGT. Time point meaning: sample taken at primary tumor resection. This clonotype was counted at least ten times. Its target is unknown. In TCRdb, the 5' RACE reads were re-called with MiXCR into one record per CDR3 protein. This sample has under 12,000 distinct CDR3 sequences, with 4% to 6% found just once. The source of this sequence is a male donor with early-stage non-small cell lung cancer. V usage is TRBV6-2 or TRBV6-3 and J usage is TRBJ2-7, with 7 bases aligning to TRBD2. The sequencing used lung tumor tissue, collected at surgery. The CDR3 region has the DNA TGTGCCAGCAGTGAGTGGATGGGAGGGGAGCAGTACTTC. It codes for CASSEWMGGEQYF.